The clone carrying this TCR beta chain was seen repeatedly, ten times or more. This entry comes from a study of naive and memory T cell subsets. Unmatched junction bases numbered 4, after V lost 3 bases and J lost 3 bases. This CDR3 is 14 amino acids long. CDR1 is SGHRS, CDR2 YFSETQ, per germline. An equimolar mix of two oligonucleotides served as the beta constant-region primer for TRBC1 and TRBC2. Each CDR3 protein is one row after TCRdb ran MiXCR on the UMI-ligation and nested PCR reads. The sample lists fewer than 40,000 distinct CDR3 sequences, approximately 12% seen once, with roughly a fifth in the top ten.

The sequenced material came from effector memory CD4+ T cells from blood. The sample's subset: effector memory, CD45RA- CD27-. This sequence originates from a human donor in good health. V and J are TRBV5-1 and TRBJ2-5; 8 bases align to TRBD1. Here the CDR3 reads CASSSGQGKETQYF. The CDR3, as DNA: TGCGCCAGCAGCTCAGGACAGGGTAAAGAGACCCAGTACTTC.